The next 15 T cell receptor beta chains were all read from a single sample in a study of blood T cell repertoires in COVID-19. Some clones are missing from TCRdb's copy, which holds only in-frame ones; the method was immunoSEQ multiplex PCR. The data contain about 170,000 clones, around nine tenths of them singletons. The material sequenced was peripheral blood. Every receptor here comes from a man younger than 30 with active or convalescent COVID-19.

The chain recombines TRBV18 with TRBJ1-1; 7 bases are a match to TRBD1. After removal of 4 bases from V and 4 bases from J, the junction contained 9 bases not matched to a gene. The CDR3 spans 15 residues. Germline CDR1 is KGHSH and CDR2 is LQKENI. This CDR3 is CASSQSQGVGTEAFF. CDR3 nucleotides: TGTGCCAGCTCACAGAGCCAGGGGGTGGGCACTGAAGCTTTCTTT. The entire variable domain, with the rest obtained from reference TRBV18 and TRBJ1-1, is as follows: NAGVMQNPRHLVRRRGQEARLRCSPMKGHSHVYWYRQLPEEGLKFMVYLQKENIIDESGMPKERFSAEFPKEGPSILRIQQVVRGDSAAYFCASSQSQGVGTEAFFGQGTRLTVV.

This chain joins TRBV2 and TRBJ2-7; maybe TRBD2 (5 bases). Germline values: CDR1 SNHLY, CDR2 FYNNEI. Trimming removed 10 bases at V and 3 bases at J, with 13 bases between. The CDR3 runs to 12 residues. The CDR3 DNA is TGTGCCAAAGGAGGTAATGGCTACGAGCAGTACGTC. This translates into CAKGGNGYEQYV.

The count of this clone is one. This chain uses TRBV7-6 with TRBJ2-1, with 10 positions matching TRBD2. Germline CDR1 SGHVS, CDR2 FNYEAQ. Losses at the gene ends were 1 base for V and 7 bases for J; bases not matched to a gene: 7. The CDR3 loop spans 16 amino acids. CDR3: CASSLGTSGAGNEQFF. The CDR3, as DNA: TGTGCCAGCAGCTTAGGAACTAGCGGGGCGGGGAATGAGCAGTTCTTC.

The chain combines TRBV19 with TRBJ1-2, with a tentative D call TRBD1 (6 bases). This CDR3 has 14 residues. Per the germline V gene, CDR1 is LNHDA and CDR2 is SQIVND (reference sequence). V was cut by 5 bases and J by 8 bases, with 18 bases left in between. The CDR3 DNA reads as TGTGCCAGTAGTCCAACAGGGACCACTTGGGGCTACACCTTC. It is translated as CASSPTGTTWGYTF.

The chain couples TRBV5-1 to TRBJ2-1; 13 bases match TRBD2. In germline, CDR1 is SGHRS, CDR2 YFSETQ. V shed 6 bases, J shed 7 bases, and the junction held 10 bases outside the gene matches. The CDR3 extends over 16 amino acids. DNA for the CDR3: TGCGCCAGCACCTGGGGGCGACTAGCGGGGGGTAATGAGCAGTTCTTC. This encodes CASTWGRLAGGNEQFF.

This clone was counted once. The CDR3 nucleotides are TGCAGCGTTGAGGAGGGGGCAGGGCTTAAGGAGACCCAGTACTTC. It specifies CSVEEGAGLKETQYF. The chain combines TRBV29-1 with TRBJ2-5; weak D call: TRBD1 (7 bases). Germline V gives CDR1 SQVTM, CDR2 ANQGSEA. V dropped 3 bases and J dropped 5 bases, with 19 bases sitting between them. The CDR3 loop spans 15 amino acids.

The chain uses TRBV5-4 and TRBJ2-7; weak D call: TRBD2 (6 bases). The germline V and J ends were trimmed by 4 bases and 4 bases, with 18 bases remaining between them. This CDR3 has 15 residues. Germline V lookup: CDR1 SGHNT, CDR2 YYREEE (reference sequence). This chain's CDR3 is CASSPRTGELYEQYF. The DNA for the CDR3 is TGTGCCAGCAGCCCCCGGACGGGAGAATTATACGAGCAGTACTTC.

V gene TRBV4-3 combines with J gene TRBJ2-7; TRBD1 matches 7 bases. The junction had 11 bases not matched to a gene; V was cut back by 3 bases and J by 6 bases. Germline V gene lookup returns CDR1 LGHNA and CDR2 YSLEER. The CDR3 runs 15 residues. CDR3 region: CASSQRSTGDGEQYF. The CDR3 DNA sequence: TGCGCCAGCAGCCAGAGGTCTACAGGGGACGGCGAGCAGTACTTC.

This chain uses TRBV7-2 with TRBJ1-2, with D possibly being TRBD1 (5 bases). This CDR3 comprises 13 residues. The V end lost 2 bases, the J end lost 8 bases, and 12 bases lay between the germline ends. The germline V gene has CDR1 SGHTA and CDR2 FQGNSA. DNA for the CDR3: TGTGCCAGCAGCTTAAGACAGCTTCTGGGCTACACCTTC. This sequence encodes CASSLRQLLGYTF.

The chain combines TRBV27 with TRBJ1-6; the match to TRBD1 covers 7 bases. Germline V gene lookup returns CDR1 MNHEY and CDR2 SMNVEV (reference sequence). J lost 0 bases, V lost 6 bases, and 8 bases had no gene match. The CDR3 has 17 residues. The CDR3 region has the DNA TGTGCCAGCAGACCGGGACAGTACAGCTCCTATAATTCACCCCTCCACTTT. Amino acid sequence: CASRPGQYSSYNSPLHF.

This rearrangement joins TRBV2 to TRBJ1-2, with a weak D call TRBD1 (5 bases). CDR3 length: 13 residues. Germline loops: CDR1 SNHLY, CDR2 FYNNEI. V was trimmed by 3 bases and J by 8 bases, leaving 13 bases between them. CDR3 DNA sequence: TGTGCCAGCAGTGACGGTAGTCGACAGGGCTACACCTTC. It is translated as CASSDGSRQGYTF.

The chain has TRBV2 and TRBJ1-2; no reliable D call. CDR3 length equals 10 residues. V was pared by 7 bases and J by 6 bases, with 6 bases between. CDR1 is SNHLY, CDR2 FYNNEI, per germline. CDR3 loop: CASNRDGYTF. Written as DNA, the CDR3 is TGTGCCAGCAACAGAGATGGCTACACCTTC.

V gene TRBV19 combines with J gene TRBJ2-7; 7 bases are shared with TRBD1. The CDR3 runs to 14 residues. From germline, CDR1 is LNHDA and CDR2 SQIVND (reference sequence). Trimming removed 6 bases from V and 0 bases from J; junction bases left unmatched: 5. In DNA, the CDR3 is TGTGCCAGTAGCCGTCGACAGGGCTCCTACGAGCAGTACTTC. Amino acid sequence: CASSRRQGSYEQYF.

The gene calls are TRBV10-2 and TRBJ1-1; D may be TRBD1 (6 bases). This CDR3 has 14 amino acids. The V gene's germline CDR1 is WSHSY and CDR2 SAAADI. Trimming removed 7 bases from V and 12 bases from J, with 24 bases in between. For the CDR3, the DNA is TGCGCCAGCACCGACCCACCGGGACACCCTTTTCCTTTCTTT. Its translation is CASTDPPGHPFPFF.

The chain employs TRBV7-9 and TRBJ1-6; D possibly corresponds to TRBD1 (6 bases). This CDR3 contains 12 residues. Germline V lookup: CDR1 SEHNR, CDR2 FQNEAQ (reference sequence). Trimming shortened V by 5 bases and J by 14 bases, and 13 bases separated the two germline ends. CDR3 in amino acids: CASSRGGDTLHF. CDR3 in DNA: TGTGCCAGCAGCCGCGGGGGGGACACCCTCCACTTT.